The present T cell receptor beta chain was sequenced within a study of PD-1 blockade in classical Hodgkin lymphoma. Study results and limitations: As was reported, newly diagnosed patients showed lower baseline TCR diversity than healthy donors did. Why repertoires differed is undefined; disease activity or prior therapy possibly contributed.

The time point: newly diagnosed, previously untreated cHL patient sample. Untreated, newly diagnosed classical Hodgkin lymphoma PBMCs served for comparison. Only in-frame clones appear in the TCRdb table, and some are missing; sequencing was by immunoSEQ multiplex PCR. The profile shows about 17,000 clones, 75% to 90% of them singletons. Turning to this clone: What it binds is not known.

Sample: peripheral blood mononuclear cells (PBMCs). The receptor comes from a human donor with classical Hodgkin lymphoma.

CDR3 in amino acids: CASGDPGRSEKLFF. CDR3 DNA: TGTGCCAGCGGCGACCCCGGTAGGAGTGAAAAACTGTTTTTT. J is TRBJ1-4 and V is TRBV28; D gene ambiguous. The germline V gene has CDR1 MDHEN and CDR2 SYDVKM. The CDR3 extends over 14 amino acids. The ends were cut back, 8 bases at V and 7 bases at J, with 17 bases in the middle.